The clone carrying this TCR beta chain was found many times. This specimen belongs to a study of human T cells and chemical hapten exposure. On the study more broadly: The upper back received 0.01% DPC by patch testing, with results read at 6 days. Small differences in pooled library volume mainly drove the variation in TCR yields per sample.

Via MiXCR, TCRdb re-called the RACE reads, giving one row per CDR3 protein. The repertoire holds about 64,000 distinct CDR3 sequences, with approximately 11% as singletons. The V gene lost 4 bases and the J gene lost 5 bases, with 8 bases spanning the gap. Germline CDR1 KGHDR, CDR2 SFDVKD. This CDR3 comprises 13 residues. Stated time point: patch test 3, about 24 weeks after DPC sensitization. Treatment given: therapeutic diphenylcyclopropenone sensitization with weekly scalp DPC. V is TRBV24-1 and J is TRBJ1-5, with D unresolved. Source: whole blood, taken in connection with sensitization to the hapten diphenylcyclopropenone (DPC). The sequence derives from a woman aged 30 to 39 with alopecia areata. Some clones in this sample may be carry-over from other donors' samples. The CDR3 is CATSDAGDQPQHF. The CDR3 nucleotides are TGTGCCACCAGTGACGCCGGTGATCAGCCCCAGCATTTT.